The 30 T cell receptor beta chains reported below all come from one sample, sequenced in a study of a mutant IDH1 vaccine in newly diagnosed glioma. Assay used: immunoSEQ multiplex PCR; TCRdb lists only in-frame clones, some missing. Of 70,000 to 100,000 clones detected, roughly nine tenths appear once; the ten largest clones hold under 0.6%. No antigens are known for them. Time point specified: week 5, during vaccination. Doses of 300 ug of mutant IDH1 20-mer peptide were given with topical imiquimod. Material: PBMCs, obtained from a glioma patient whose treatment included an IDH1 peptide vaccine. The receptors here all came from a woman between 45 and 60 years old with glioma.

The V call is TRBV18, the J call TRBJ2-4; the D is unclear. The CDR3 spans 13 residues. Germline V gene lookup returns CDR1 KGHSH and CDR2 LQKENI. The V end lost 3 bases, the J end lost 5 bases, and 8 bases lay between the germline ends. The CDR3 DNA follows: TGTGCCAGCTCACCGGGGAACCAAAACATTCAGTACTTC. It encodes CASSPGNQNIQYF.

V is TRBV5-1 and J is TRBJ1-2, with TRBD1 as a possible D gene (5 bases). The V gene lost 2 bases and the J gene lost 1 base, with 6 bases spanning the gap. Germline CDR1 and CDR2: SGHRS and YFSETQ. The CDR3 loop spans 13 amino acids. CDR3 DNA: TGCGCCAGCAGCTTCAGGGTTAACTATGGCTACACCTTC. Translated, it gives CASSFRVNYGYTF.

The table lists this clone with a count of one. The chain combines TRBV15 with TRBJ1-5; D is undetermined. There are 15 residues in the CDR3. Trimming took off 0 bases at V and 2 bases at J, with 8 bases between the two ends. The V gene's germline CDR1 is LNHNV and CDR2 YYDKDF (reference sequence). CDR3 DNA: TGTGCCACCAGCAGAGATGGTAGTGGCAATCAGCCCCAGCATTTT. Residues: CATSRDGSGNQPQHF.

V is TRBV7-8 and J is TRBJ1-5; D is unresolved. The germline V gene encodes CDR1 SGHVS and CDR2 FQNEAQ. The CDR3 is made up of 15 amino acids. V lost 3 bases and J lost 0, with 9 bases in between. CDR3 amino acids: CASSLRDYSNQPQHF. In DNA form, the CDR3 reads TGTGCCAGCAGCTTGAGGGATTATAGCAATCAGCCCCAGCATTTT.

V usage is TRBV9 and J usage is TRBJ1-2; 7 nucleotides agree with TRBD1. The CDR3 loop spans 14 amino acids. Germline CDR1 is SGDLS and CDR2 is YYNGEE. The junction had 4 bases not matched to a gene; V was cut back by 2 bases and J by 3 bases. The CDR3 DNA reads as TGTGCCAGCAGCGTCGGCAGGGGGGACTATGGCTACACCTTC. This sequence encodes CASSVGRGDYGYTF.

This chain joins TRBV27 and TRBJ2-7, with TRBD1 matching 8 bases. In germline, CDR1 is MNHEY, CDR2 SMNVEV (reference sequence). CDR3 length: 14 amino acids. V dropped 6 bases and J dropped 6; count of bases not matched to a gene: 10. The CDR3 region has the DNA TGTGCCAGCAGCACCGGGACAGGAGCCGGCGAGCAGTACTTC. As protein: CASSTGTGAGEQYF.

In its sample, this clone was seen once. Here the CDR3 reads CASSFPNYNEQFF. CDR3 bases: TGTGCCAGCAGCTTTCCCAACTACAATGAGCAGTTCTTC. V usage is TRBV5-6 and J usage is TRBJ2-1; D not resolved. The CDR3 is made up of 13 amino acids. V lost 2 bases and J lost 3, with 6 bases in between. CDR1 and CDR2 (germline): SGHDT, YYEEEE.

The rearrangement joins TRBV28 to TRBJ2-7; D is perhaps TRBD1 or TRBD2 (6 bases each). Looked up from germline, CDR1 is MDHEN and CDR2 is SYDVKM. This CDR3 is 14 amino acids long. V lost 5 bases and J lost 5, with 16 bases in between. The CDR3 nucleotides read TGTGCCAGCAGTCCCGGGGGCCCCCCCCACGAGCAGTACTTC. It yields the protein CASSPGGPPHEQYF.

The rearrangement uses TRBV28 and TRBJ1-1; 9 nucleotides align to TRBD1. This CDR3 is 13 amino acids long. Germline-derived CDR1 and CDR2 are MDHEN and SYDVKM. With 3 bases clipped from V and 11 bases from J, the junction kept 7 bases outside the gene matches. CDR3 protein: CASSLGRDRAAFF. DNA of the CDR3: TGTGCCAGCAGTTTGGGCCGGGACAGGGCTGCTTTCTTT.

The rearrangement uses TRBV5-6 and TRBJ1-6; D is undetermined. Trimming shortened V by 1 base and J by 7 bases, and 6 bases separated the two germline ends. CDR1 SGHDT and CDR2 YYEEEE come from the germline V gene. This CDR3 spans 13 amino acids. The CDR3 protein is CASSLWENSPLHF. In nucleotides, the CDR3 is TGTGCCAGCAGCTTGTGGGAGAATTCACCCCTCCACTTT. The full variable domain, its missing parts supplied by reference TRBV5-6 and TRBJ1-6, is DAGVTQSPTHLIKTRGQQVTLRCSPKSGHDTVSWYQQALGQGPQFIFQYYEEEERQRGNFPDRFSGHQFPNYSSELNVNALLLGDSALYLCASSLWENSPLHFGNGTRLTVT.

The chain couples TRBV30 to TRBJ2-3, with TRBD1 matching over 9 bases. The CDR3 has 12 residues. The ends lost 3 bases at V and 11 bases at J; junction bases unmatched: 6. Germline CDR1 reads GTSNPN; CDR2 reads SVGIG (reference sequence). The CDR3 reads CAWRYPGQGQYF. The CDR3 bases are TGTGCCTGGAGGTATCCGGGACAGGGGCAGTATTTT.

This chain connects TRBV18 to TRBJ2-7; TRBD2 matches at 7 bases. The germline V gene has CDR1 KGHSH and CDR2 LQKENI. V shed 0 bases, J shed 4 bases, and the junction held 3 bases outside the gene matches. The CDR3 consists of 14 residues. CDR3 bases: TGTGCCAGCTCACCACCGGACGGGAGGTACGAGCAGTACTTC. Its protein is CASSPPDGRYEQYF.

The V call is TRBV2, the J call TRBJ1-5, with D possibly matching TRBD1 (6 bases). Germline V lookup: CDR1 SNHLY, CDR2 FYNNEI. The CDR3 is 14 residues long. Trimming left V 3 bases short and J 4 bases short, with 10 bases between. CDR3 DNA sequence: TGTGCCAGCAGTGATGGACAGCCGAATCAGCCCCAGCATTTT. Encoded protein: CASSDGQPNQPQHF.

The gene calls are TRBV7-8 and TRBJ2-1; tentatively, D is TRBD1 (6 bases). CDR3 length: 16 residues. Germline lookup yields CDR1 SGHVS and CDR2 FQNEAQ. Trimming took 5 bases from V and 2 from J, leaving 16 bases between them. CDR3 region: CASSLYRVGTYNEQFF. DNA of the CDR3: TGTGCCAGCAGCCTTTACAGGGTGGGTACCTACAATGAGCAGTTCTTC.

CDR3 nucleotide sequence: TGTGCCAGCGGGGCCCAAGAGACCCAGTACTTC. Translation: CASGAQETQYF. The chain joins TRBV28 to TRBJ2-5; D may be TRBD1 (5 bases). Germline assignment: CDR1 MDHEN and CDR2 SYDVKM. The V and J ends lost 8 bases and 1 base respectively, with 5 bases between them. The CDR3 length is 11 residues. The whole variable domain, filled in from reference TRBV28 and TRBJ2-5, reads DVKVTQSSRYLVKRTGEKVFLECVQDMDHENMFWYRQDPGLGLRLIYFSYDVKMKEKGDIPEGYSVSREKKERFSLILESASTNQTSMYLCASGAQETQYFGPGTRLLVL.

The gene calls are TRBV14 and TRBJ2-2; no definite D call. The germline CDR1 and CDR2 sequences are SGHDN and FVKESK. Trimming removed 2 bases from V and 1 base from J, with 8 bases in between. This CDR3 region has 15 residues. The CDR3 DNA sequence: TGTGCCAGCAGCCAATGGGAAGGGAACACCGGGGAGCTGTTTTTT. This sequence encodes CASSQWEGNTGELFF. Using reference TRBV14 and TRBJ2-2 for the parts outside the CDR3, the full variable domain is EAGVTQFPSHSVIEKGQTVTLRCDPISGHDNLYWYRRVMGKEIKFLLHFVKESKQDESGMPNNRFLAERTGGTYSTLKVQPAELEDSGVYFCASSQWEGNTGELFFGEGSRLTVL.

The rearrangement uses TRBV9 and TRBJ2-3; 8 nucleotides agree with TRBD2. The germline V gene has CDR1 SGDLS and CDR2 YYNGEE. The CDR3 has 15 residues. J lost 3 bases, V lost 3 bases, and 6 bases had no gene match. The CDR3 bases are TGTGCCAGCAGCGCCCACGGGGGGGTTACAGATACGCAGTATTTT. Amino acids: CASSAHGGVTDTQYF. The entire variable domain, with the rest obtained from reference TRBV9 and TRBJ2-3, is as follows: DSGVTQTPKHLITATGQRVTLRCSPRSGDLSVYWYQQSLDQGLQFLIQYYNGEERAKGNILERFSAQQFPDLHSELNLSSLELGDSALYFCASSAHGGVTDTQYFGPGTRLTVL.

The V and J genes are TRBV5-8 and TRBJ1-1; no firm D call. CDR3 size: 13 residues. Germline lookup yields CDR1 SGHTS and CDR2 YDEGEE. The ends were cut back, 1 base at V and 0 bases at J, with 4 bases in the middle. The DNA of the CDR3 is TGTGCCAGCAGCTTGAATGTGAACACTGAAGCTTTCTTT. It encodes CASSLNVNTEAFF.

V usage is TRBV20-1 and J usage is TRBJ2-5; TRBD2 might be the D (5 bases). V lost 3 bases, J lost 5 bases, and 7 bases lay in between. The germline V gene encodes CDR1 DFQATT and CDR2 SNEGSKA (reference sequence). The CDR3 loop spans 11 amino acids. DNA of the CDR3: TGCAGTGCTAGGTCGGGGGAGACCCAGTACTTC. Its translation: CSARSGETQYF.

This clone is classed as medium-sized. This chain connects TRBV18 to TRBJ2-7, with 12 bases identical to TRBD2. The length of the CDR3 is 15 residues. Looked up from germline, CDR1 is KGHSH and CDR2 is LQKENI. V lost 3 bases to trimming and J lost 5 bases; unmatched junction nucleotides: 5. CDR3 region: CASSPTSGRTHEQYF. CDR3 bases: TGTGCCAGCTCACCGACTAGCGGGAGAACGCACGAGCAGTACTTC.

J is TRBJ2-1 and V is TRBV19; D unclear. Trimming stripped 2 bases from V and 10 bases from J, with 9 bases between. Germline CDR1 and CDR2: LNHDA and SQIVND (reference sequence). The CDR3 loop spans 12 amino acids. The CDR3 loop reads CASSILANEQFF. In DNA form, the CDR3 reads TGTGCCAGTAGTATATTAGCTAACGAGCAGTTCTTC. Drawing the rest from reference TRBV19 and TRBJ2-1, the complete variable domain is DGGITQSPKYLFRKEGQNVTLSCEQNLNHDAMYWYRQDPGQGLRLIYYSQIVNDFQKGDIAEGYSVSREKKESFPLTVTSAQKNPTAFYLCASSILANEQFFGPGTRLTVL.

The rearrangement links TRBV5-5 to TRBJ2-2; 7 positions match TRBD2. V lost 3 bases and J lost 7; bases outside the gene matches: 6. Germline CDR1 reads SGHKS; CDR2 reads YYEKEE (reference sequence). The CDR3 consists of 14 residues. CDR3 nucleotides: TGTGCCAGCAGCTCGGGAGGAATGAACGGGGAGCTGTTTTTT. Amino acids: CASSSGGMNGELFF.

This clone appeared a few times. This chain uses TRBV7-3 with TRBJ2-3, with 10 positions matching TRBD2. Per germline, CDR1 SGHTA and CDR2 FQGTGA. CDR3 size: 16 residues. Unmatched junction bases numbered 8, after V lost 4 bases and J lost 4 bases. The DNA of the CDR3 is TGTGCCAGCAGCTCCCGAGCGGGAGGGCAACCAGATACGCAGTATTTT. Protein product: CASSSRAGGQPDTQYF.

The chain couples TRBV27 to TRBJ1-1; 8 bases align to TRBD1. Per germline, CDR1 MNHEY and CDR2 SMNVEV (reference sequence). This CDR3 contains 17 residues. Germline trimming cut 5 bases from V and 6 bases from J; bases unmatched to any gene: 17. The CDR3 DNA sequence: TGTGCCAGCAGTACATCTCGGACAGGGTTGATGATCGCTGAAGCTTTCTTT. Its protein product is CASSTSRTGLMIAEAFF.

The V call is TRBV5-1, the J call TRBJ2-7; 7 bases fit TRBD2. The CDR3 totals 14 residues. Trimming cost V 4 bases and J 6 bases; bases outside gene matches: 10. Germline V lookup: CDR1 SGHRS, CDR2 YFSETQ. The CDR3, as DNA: TGCGCCAGCAGCGCGGACCAGGGAGGGCGCGAGCAGTACTTC. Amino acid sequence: CASSADQGGREQYF.

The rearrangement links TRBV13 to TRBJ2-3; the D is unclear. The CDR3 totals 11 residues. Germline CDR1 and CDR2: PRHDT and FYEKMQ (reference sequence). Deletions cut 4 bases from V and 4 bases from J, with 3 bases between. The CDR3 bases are TGTGCCAGCAGCTCCTCAGATACGCAGTATTTT. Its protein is CASSSSDTQYF.

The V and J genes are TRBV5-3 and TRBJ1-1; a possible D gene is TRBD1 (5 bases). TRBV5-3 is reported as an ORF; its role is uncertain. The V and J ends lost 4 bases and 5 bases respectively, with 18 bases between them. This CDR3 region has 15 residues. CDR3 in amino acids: CARSETHQGDTEAFF. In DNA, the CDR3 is TGTGCCAGAAGCGAGACCCATCAGGGAGATACTGAAGCTTTCTTT.

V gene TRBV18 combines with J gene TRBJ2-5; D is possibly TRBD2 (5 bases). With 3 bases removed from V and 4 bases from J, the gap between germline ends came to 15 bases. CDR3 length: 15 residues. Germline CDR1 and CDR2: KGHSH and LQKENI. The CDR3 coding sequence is TGTGCCAGCTCACCGCGTCGAGAGGGTGGAGAGACCCAGTACTTC. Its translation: CASSPRREGGETQYF.

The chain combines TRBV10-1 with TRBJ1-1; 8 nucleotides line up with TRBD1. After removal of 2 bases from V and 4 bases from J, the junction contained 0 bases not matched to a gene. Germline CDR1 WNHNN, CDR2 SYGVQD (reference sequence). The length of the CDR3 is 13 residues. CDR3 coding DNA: TGCGCCAGCAGTGAGGGACAGGGCACTGAAGCTTTCTTT. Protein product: CASSEGQGTEAFF.

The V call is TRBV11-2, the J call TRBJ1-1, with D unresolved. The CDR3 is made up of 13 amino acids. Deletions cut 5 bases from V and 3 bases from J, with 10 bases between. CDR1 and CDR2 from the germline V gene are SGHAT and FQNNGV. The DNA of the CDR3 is TGTGCCAGCAGCACTATGCTGTACACTGAAGCTTTCTTT. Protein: CASSTMLYTEAFF.